Listed below are T cell receptor beta chains from one sample, sequenced in a study of T-cell reconstitution after alpha-beta-depleted transplantation in children. TCRdb passed the PCR reads through MiXCR, listing each CDR3 protein once. This sample has fewer than 400,000 distinct CDR3 sequences; approximately 20% occur once, and the top ten carry 3.5% to 4%. Source: PBMCs from the stem cell graft donor, taken from the stem cell graft. The receptor set was obtained from a human donor who donated a stem cell graft to a child with acute myeloid leukemia. Each CDR3 is given without its conserved first and last residue. Part of the rows lack a size; the others show once, few, many or a class for expanded clones.

abundance	v_gene	CDR3aa
-	TRBV20-1	SARDRGGSRETEY
-	TRBV28	ASSLPGSNTDTQY
-	TRBV7-8	ASSLGTSRADTQY
many	TRBV7-2	ASSWDRQETQY
many	TRBV7-8	ASSIGLAGVQETQY
many	TRBV20-1	SATELASRDNEQF
-	TRBV5-1	ASSPPDRNTEAF
few	TRBV24-1	AIDNEQF
many	TRBV20-1	SARGRSINTGELF
few	TRBV2	ASIPKRPGGRGDTQY
once	TRBV28	ASRLSGGNEQY
-	TRBV2	ASSTGPSQPQH
few	TRBV20-1	SAVTVPNQPQH
few	TRBV3-1	ASSQDLHSSYEQY
few	TRBV20-1	SARGWGTGRGNEQF
few	TRBV28	ASSSGQIQPQH
few	TRBV10-1	ASSDTQY
few	TRBV15	ATSPAGQPQH
-	TRBV10-3	AIMNSGNYEQY
few	TRBV21-1	ASSKSARGSDSYNSPLH
-	TRBV29-1	SVDCLITYEQY
few	TRBV9	ASSVGDRENEQF
few	TRBV10-3	AISDEREPYNEQF
-	TRBV5-1	ASSSLAGVGYEQY
-	TRBV20-1	SAAEGGGTYNEQF
-	TRBV24-1	ATSERQDYEQY
-	TRBV7-2	ASSLLGRGGYEQY
many	TRBV10-3	AISDSGRPNSYNEQF
-	TRBV5-6	ASSWVGRSQETQY
few	TRBV28	ASSKRDNLLSYEQY
-	TRBV2	ASSEWPGIDTQY
-	TRBV2	ASSSARGQVAF
few	TRBV7-6	ASSLESNPGVGQY
-	TRBV28	ASSFEQGRTDTQY
few	TRBV9	ASSVGGAPYEQY
few	TRBV9	ASSATSGRYNEQF
-	TRBV29-1	SADETQY
-	TRBV4-1	ASSQVAARGTGANVLT
-	TRBV5-1	ASSQGLAVYNEQF
-	TRBV2	ACNGAKQF
few	TRBV13	ASRQKKNRDRINEQY